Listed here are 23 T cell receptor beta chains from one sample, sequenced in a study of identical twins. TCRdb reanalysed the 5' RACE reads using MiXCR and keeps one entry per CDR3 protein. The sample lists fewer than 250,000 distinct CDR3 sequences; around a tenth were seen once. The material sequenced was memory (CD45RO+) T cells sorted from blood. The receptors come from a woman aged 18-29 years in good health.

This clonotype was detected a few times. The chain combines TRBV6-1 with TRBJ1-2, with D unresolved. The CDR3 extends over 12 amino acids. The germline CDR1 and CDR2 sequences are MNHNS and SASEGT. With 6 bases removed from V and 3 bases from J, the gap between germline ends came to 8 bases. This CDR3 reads CASSPDYYGYTF. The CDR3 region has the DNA TGTGCCAGCAGCCCAGATTACTATGGCTACACCTTC.

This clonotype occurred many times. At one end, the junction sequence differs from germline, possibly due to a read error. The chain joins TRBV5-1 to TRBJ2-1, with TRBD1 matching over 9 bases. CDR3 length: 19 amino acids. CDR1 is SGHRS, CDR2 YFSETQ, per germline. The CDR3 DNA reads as TGCGCCAGCAGCCCAACCAGGGGACAGGGAATAACCTCCTTCAATGAGCAGTTCTTC. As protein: CASSPTRGQGITSFNEQFF.

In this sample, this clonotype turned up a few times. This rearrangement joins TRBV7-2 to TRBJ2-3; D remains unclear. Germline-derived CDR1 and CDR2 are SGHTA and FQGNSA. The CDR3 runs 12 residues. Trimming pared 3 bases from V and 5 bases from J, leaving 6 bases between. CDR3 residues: CASSFIRDTQYF. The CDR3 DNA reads TGTGCCAGCAGCTTTATCAGAGATACGCAGTATTTT.

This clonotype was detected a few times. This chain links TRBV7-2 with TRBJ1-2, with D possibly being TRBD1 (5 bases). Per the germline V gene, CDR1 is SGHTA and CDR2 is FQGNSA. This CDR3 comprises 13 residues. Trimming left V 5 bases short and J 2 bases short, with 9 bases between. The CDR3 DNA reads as TGTGCCAGCAGCCACCCAGGGAACTATGGCTACACCTTC. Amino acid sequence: CASSHPGNYGYTF.

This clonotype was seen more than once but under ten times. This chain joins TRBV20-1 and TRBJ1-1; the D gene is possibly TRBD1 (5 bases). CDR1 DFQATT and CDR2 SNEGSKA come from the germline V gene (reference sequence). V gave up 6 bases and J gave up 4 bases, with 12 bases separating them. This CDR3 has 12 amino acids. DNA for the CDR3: TGCAGTGCCGCCCGGGGGGTCACTGAAGCTTTCTTT. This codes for CSAARGVTEAFF.

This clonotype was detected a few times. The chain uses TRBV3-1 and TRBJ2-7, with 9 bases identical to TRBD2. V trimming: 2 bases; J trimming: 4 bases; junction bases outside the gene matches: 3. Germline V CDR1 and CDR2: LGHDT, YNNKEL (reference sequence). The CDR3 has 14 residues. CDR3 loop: CASSQSGGRYEQYF. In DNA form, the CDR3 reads TGTGCCAGCAGCCAAAGCGGGGGGCGATACGAGCAGTACTTC.

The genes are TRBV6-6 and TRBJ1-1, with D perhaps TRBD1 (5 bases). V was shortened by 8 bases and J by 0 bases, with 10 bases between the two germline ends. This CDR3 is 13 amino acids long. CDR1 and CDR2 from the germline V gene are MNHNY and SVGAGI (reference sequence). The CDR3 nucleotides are TGTGCCAGCGGACACATGATGAACACTGAAGCTTTCTTT. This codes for CASGHMMNTEAFF.

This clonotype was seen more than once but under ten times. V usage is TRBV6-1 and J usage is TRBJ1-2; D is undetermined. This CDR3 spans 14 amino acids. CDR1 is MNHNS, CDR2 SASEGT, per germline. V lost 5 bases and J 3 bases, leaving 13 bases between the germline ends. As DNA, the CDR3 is TGTGCCAGCAGTCGGATCTCGGGAGACTATGGCTACACCTTC. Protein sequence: CASSRISGDYGYTF.

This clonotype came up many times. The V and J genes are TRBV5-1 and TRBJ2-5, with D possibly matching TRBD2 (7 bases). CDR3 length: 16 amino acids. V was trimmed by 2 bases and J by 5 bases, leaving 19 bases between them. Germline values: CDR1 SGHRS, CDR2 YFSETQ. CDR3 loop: CASSLLPGGGEETQYF. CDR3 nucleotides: TGCGCCAGCAGCTTACTCCCTGGAGGGGGGGAGGAGACCCAGTACTTC.

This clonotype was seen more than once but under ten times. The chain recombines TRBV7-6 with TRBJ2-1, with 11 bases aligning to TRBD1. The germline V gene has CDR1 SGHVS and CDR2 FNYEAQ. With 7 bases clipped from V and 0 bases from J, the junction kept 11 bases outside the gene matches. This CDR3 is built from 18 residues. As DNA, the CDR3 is TGTGCCAGCATTTCTCGGGACAGGGGGTTGAGCTCCTACAATGAGCAGTTCTTC. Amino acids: CASISRDRGLSSYNEQFF.

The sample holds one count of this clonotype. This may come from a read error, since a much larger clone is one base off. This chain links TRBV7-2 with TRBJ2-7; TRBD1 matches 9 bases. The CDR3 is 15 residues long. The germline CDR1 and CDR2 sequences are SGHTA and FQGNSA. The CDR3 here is CASSFDRDRAYEHYF. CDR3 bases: TGTGCCAGCAGCTTTGACCGGGACAGGGCCTACGAGCACTACTTC.

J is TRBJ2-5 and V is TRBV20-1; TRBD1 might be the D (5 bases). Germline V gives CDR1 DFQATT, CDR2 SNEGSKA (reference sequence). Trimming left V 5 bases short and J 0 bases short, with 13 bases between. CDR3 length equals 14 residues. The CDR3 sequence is CSALGPVNQETQYF. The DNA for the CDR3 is TGCAGTGCTTTGGGGCCTGTGAACCAAGAGACCCAGTACTTC.

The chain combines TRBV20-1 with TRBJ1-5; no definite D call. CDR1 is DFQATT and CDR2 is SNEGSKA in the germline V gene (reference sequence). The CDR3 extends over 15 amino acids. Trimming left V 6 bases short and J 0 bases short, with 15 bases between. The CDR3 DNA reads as TGCAGTGCGCCTGCCCGGGGTAATAGCAATCAGCCCCAGCATTTT. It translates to CSAPARGNSNQPQHF.

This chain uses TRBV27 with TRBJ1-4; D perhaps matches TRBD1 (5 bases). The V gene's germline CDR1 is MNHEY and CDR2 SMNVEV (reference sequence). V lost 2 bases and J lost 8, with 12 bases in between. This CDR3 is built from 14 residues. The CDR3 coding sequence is TGTGCCAGCAGTTTAGGGGGGAGTCCCGAAAAACTGTTTTTT. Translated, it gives CASSLGGSPEKLFF.

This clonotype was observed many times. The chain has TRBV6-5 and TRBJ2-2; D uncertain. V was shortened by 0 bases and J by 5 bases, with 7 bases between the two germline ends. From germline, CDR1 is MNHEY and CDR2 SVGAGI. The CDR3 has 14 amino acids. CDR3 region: CASSYSQETGELFF. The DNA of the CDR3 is TGTGCCAGCAGTTACTCCCAGGAAACCGGGGAGCTGTTTTTT.

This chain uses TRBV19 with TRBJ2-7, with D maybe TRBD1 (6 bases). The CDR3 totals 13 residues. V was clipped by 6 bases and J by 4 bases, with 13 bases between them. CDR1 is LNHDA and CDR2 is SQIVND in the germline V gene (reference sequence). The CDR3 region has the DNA TGTGCCAGTAGCCCCGGACAGTCGTACGAGCAGTACTTC. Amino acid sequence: CASSPGQSYEQYF.

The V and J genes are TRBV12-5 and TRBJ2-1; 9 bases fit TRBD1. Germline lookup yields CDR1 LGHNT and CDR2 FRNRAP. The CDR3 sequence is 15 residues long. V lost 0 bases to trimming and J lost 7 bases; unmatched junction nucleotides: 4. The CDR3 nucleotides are TGTGCTAGTGGTTTGGTCCTGACAGGGGGAAATGAGCAGTTCTTC. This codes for CASGLVLTGGNEQFF.

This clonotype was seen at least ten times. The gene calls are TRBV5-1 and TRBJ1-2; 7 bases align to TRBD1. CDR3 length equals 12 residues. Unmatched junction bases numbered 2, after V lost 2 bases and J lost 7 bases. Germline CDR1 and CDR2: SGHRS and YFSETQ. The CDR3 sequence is CASSLQGTGYTF. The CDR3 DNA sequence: TGCGCCAGCAGCTTACAGGGGACTGGCTACACCTTC.

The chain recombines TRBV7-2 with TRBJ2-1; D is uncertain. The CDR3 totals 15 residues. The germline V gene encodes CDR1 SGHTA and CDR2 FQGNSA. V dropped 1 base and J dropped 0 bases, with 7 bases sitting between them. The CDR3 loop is CASSLGRNSYNEQFF. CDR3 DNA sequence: TGTGCCAGCAGCTTAGGACGGAACTCCTACAATGAGCAGTTCTTC.

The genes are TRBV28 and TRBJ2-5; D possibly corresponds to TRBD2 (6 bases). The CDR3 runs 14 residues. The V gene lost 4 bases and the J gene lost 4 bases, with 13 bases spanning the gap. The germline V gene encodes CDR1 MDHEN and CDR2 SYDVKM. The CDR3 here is CASSWGSGPETQYF. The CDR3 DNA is TGTGCCAGCAGTTGGGGAAGCGGGCCAGAGACCCAGTACTTC.

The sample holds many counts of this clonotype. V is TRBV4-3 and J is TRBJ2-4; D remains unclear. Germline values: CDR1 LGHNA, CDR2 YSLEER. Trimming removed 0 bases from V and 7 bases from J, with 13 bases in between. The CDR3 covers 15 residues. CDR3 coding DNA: TGCGCCAGCAGCCAAGATGTGGCAGGATGGAACATTCAGTACTTC. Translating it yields CASSQDVAGWNIQYF.

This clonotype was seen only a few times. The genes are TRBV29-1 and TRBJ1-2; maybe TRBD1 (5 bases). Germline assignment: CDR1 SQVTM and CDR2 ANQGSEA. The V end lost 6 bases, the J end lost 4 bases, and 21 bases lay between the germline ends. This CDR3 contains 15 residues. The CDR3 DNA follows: TGCAGCGTGTTCGCGGTTAGGGGTCCCCCCTATGGCTACACCTTC. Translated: CSVFAVRGPPYGYTF.

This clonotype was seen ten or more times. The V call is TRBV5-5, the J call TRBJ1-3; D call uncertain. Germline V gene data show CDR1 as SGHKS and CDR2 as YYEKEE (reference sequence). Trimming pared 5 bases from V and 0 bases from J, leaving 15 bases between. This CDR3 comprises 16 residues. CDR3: CASRGLPNLSGNTIYF. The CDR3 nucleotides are TGTGCCAGCAGGGGGTTACCGAACCTCTCTGGAAACACCATATATTTT.